In this sample, the clone carrying this TCR beta chain turned up a few times. Its matching antigen is unknown. The germline gives CDR1 SGHTA, CDR2 FQGNSA. The CDR3 covers 14 residues. V lost 5 bases to trimming and J lost 7 bases; unmatched junction nucleotides: 5. This record comes from a study of OX40 agonist ivuxolimab in advanced cancers. Study results and limitations: Compared with CD4+, CD8+ T cells on average had more expanded clones.

Clones were read by immunoSEQ multiplex PCR, and TCRdb kept only the in-frame ones, dropping some. The table includes fewer than 100,000 clones, roughly 80% detected once. The specimen was CD4+ or CD8+ T cells sorted from blood, collected in a trial of the OX40 agonist ivuxolimab. V and J are TRBV7-2 and TRBJ2-5, with 12 positions matching TRBD1. The sequence derives from an adult with an advanced solid tumor such as melanoma, head and neck, liver or kidney cancer. CDR3 sequence (DNA): TGTGCCAGCAGCGAGGGACAGGGGGCAGTGACCCAGTACTTC. Its protein product is CASSEGQGAVTQYF.